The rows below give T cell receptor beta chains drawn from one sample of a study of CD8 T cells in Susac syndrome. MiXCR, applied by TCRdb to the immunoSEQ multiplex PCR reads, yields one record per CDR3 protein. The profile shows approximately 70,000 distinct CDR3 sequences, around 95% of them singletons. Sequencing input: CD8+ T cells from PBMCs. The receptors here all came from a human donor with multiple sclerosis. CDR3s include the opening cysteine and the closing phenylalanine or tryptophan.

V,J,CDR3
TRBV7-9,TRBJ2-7,CASSWDRAYEQYF
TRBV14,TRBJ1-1,CASSQDRVRSDAFF
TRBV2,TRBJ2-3,CASSGGRGDTQYF
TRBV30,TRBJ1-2,CAWSVWVYPGGYTF
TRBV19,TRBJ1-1,CASSVALNTEAFF
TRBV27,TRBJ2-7,CASSLGGLAGGYEQYF
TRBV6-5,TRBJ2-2,CASSYGLGGTGDTGELFF
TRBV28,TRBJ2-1,CASSFEAGDNEQFF
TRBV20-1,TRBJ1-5,CSARDMDGWEQPQHF
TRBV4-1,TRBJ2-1,CASSLRPEGNEQFF
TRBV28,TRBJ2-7,CASSSSEQYF